Presented here are 28 T cell receptor beta chains from one specimen sequenced in a study of CD8+ T cells in alopecia areata (dated 2018 in TCRdb). In light of the paper, this sample's time point label describes: baseline before oral tofacitinib. Receptor amplification or capture employed the immunoSEQ multiplex PCR assay. To provide template for TCR sequencing, every sample had RNA extracted and reverse transcribed into cDNA. In TCRdb, the immuneACCESS table is reduced to in-frame sequences with V and J assigned. These tables do not hold every clone; where another copy was compared, an unresolved V gene accounts for under half, and the others remain unexplained. Recorded for this sample are 100,000 to 150,000 clones; about 50% of them occurred a single time. Approximately 19% of the sample is in the top ten clones. The sample was CD8+ T cells sorted from blood, taken at week 0. The receptor source for this set is a human donor with alopecia areata.

The chain joins TRBV30 to TRBJ2-7, with D possibly being TRBD1 (6 bases). The CDR3 is 11 amino acids. Trimming stripped 1 base from V and 6 bases from J, with 7 bases between. Germline CDR1 reads GTSNPN; CDR2 reads SVGIG (reference sequence). This CDR3 is CAWSAGVEQYF. As DNA, the CDR3 is TGTGCCTGGAGTGCAGGGGTCGAGCAGTACTTC.

This clone was observed a handful of times. The chain uses TRBV25-1 and TRBJ1-1; TRBD1 matches 11 bases. The length of the CDR3 is 14 residues. The V and J ends lost 8 bases and 2 bases, in that order; junction bases with no gene match: 4. The germline gives CDR1 MGHDK, CDR2 SYGVNS. The CDR3 sequence: CASGQGAGNTEAFF. The CDR3 nucleotides are TGTGCCAGCGGACAGGGGGCAGGTAACACTGAAGCTTTCTTT.

The chain couples TRBV19 to TRBJ2-3, with D possibly TRBD2 on 5 matching bases. Germline loops: CDR1 LNHDA, CDR2 SQIVND (reference sequence). V gave up 4 bases and J gave up 0 bases, with 11 bases separating them. CDR3 length: 15 amino acids. The CDR3 DNA sequence: TGTGCCAGTAGTACTTGGACTCTTAGCACAGATACGCAGTATTTT. Residues: CASSTWTLSTDTQYF.

Remarks on this clone: This likely stems from a read error, as it lies one base from a far larger clone. Distinct nucleotide sequences in the sample also encode this CDR3. The chain uses TRBV6-6 and TRBJ2-7; no reliable D call. Germline CDR1 and CDR2: MNHNY and SVGAGI (reference sequence). The V gene lost 0 bases and the J gene lost 2 bases, with 8 bases spanning the gap. CDR3 length: 14 residues. For the CDR3, the DNA is TGTGCCAGCAGTTACTCCGGACCGACCTACGAGCAGTACTTC. It codes for CASSYSGPTYEQYF.

The V call is TRBV25-1, the J call TRBJ2-1; D remains unclear. CDR1 MGHDK and CDR2 SYGVNS come from the germline V gene. The CDR3 length is 13 residues. With 3 bases removed from V and 8 bases from J, the gap between germline ends came to 11 bases. CDR3 protein: CASSDQVGYEQFF. In nucleotides, the CDR3 is TGTGCCAGCAGTGACCAGGTGGGCTATGAGCAGTTCTTC.

V gene TRBV4-3 combines with J gene TRBJ1-6; 12 bases align to TRBD1. There are 16 residues in the CDR3. Germline V lookup: CDR1 LGHNA, CDR2 YSLEER. V was pared by 0 bases and J by 10 bases, with 4 bases of the junction left unmatched. The CDR3 loop reads CASSQDTGTGGSPLHF. CDR3 in DNA: TGCGCCAGCAGCCAAGATACGGGGACAGGGGGCTCACCCCTCCACTTT.

V gene TRBV7-9 combines with J gene TRBJ1-5; D may be TRBD1 (5 bases). V was trimmed by 4 bases and J by 4 bases, leaving 11 bases between them. There are 14 residues in the CDR3. The V gene's germline CDR1 is SEHNR and CDR2 FQNEAQ (reference sequence). CDR3 nucleotides: TGTGCCAGCAGCTCTTCAACAGGAAATCAGCCCCAGCATTTT. Amino acids: CASSSSTGNQPQHF.

The J gene is TRBJ1-2, the V gene TRBV13; D not resolved. The V end lost 1 base, the J end lost 0 bases, and 9 bases lay between the germline ends. The germline V gene has CDR1 PRHDT and CDR2 FYEKMQ (reference sequence). There are 15 residues in the CDR3. CDR3 DNA sequence: TGTGCCAGCAGCTTAGCCCACTCAGCTAACTATGGCTACACCTTC. Protein product: CASSLAHSANYGYTF.

On this clone: At the DNA level, this CDR3 is encoded by other sequences in the same sample as well. This rearrangement joins TRBV30 to TRBJ2-7; D might be TRBD2 (6 bases). CDR1 is GTSNPN, CDR2 SVGIG, per germline (reference sequence). V shed 5 bases and J shed 1 base, with 12 bases lying between them. This CDR3 has 13 residues. Written as DNA, the CDR3 is TGTGCCTGGGAAACGGGGGAGTCCTACGAGCAGTACTTC. Its protein product is CAWETGESYEQYF.

In this sample, this clone turned up a few times. This sequence joins TRBV30 and TRBJ1-6; 9 positions agree with TRBD1. J gave up 16 bases and V 0 bases, and 1 base lay outside the gene matches. CDR3 length equals 11 residues. Germline V lookup: CDR1 GTSNPN, CDR2 SVGIG (reference sequence). Written as DNA, the CDR3 is TGTGCCTGGAGTGTTGGGACAGGGCTCCACTTT. Its protein product is CAWSVGTGLHF.

With respect to this clone: The sample carries other DNA sequences with the same CDR3. This chain uses TRBV27 with TRBJ1-2; TRBD1 aligns across 8 bases. Germline V gives CDR1 MNHEY, CDR2 SMNVEV (reference sequence). The junction had 4 bases not matched to a gene; V was cut back by 6 bases and J by 7 bases. This CDR3 is 12 amino acids long. The CDR3 sequence: CASSPTGVGYTF. CDR3 nucleotides: TGTGCCAGCAGCCCGACAGGGGTTGGCTACACCTTC.

This chain joins TRBV27 and TRBJ2-2; TRBD1 aligns across 7 bases. The CDR3 has 15 residues. After removal of 3 bases from V and 2 bases from J, the junction contained 3 bases not matched to a gene. CDR1 and CDR2 from the germline V gene are MNHEY and SMNVEV (reference sequence). The CDR3 region is CASSFWDSNTGELFF. CDR3 DNA sequence: TGTGCCAGCAGTTTTTGGGACAGCAACACCGGGGAGCTGTTTTTT.

The table lists this clone with a few counts. The chain couples TRBV19 to TRBJ1-2; D not resolved. In germline, CDR1 is LNHDA, CDR2 SQIVND (reference sequence). V was trimmed by 8 bases and J by 4 bases, leaving 20 bases between them. This CDR3 spans 15 amino acids. The CDR3, as DNA: TGTGCCAGTGGGAACAGTCGGTACTCCATCTATGGCTACACCTTC. Translation gives CASGNSRYSIYGYTF.

The genes are TRBV13 and TRBJ2-7, with D perhaps TRBD1 or TRBD2 (5 bases each). V was shortened by 3 bases and J by 0 bases, with 9 bases between the two germline ends. This CDR3 spans 14 amino acids. CDR1 is PRHDT, CDR2 FYEKMQ, per germline (reference sequence). The DNA of the CDR3 is TGTGCCAGCAGCTTTGGGGGAAGCTCCTACGAGCAGTACTTC. It yields the protein CASSFGGSSYEQYF.

This clone was detected only a few times. The V gene is TRBV7-9, the J gene TRBJ2-4; TRBD1 matches at 7 bases. Looked up from germline, CDR1 is SEHNR and CDR2 is FQNEAQ (reference sequence). The junction had 0 bases not matched to a gene; V was cut back by 3 bases and J by 4 bases. This CDR3 contains 13 residues. In DNA, the CDR3 is TGTGCCAGCAGCTTGGGACAGAAAAACATTCAGTACTTC. It is translated as CASSLGQKNIQYF.

V usage is TRBV6-5 and J usage is TRBJ2-5; 10 nucleotides agree with TRBD1. Unmatched junction bases numbered 6, after V lost 6 bases and J lost 2 bases. Germline V gene lookup returns CDR1 MNHEY and CDR2 SVGAGI. The CDR3 runs 15 residues. This CDR3 is CASSPGTGDQETQYF. The CDR3 DNA follows: TGTGCCAGCAGCCCCGGGACAGGGGATCAAGAGACCCAGTACTTC.

The V call is TRBV4-1, the J call TRBJ2-7; D is possibly TRBD1 (5 bases). Germline V gene lookup returns CDR1 MGHRA and CDR2 YSYEKL. V lost 0 bases and J lost 0, with 12 bases in between. This CDR3 is built from 16 residues. The CDR3 reads CASSQDLGAGSYEQYF. CDR3 nucleotides: TGCGCCAGCAGCCAAGATCTTGGGGCAGGCTCCTACGAGCAGTACTTC.

The chain links TRBV13 to TRBJ2-5; 9 bases match TRBD2. Germline CDR1 and CDR2: PRHDT and FYEKMQ (reference sequence). The CDR3 sequence is 14 residues long. Trimming removed 3 bases from V and 5 bases from J; junction bases left unmatched: 4. The CDR3 region has the DNA TGTGCCAGCAGCTTGCGGGGGGGTCTGGAGACCCAGTACTTC. Protein sequence: CASSLRGGLETQYF.

This clone appeared a few times. V usage is TRBV6-5 and J usage is TRBJ2-5; D is perhaps TRBD2 (5 bases). CDR3 length: 13 residues. The V gene's germline CDR1 is MNHEY and CDR2 SVGAGI. CDR3 residues: CASRSMRGETQYF. The CDR3 region has the DNA TGTGCTTCAAGGAGCATGAGAGGGGAGACCCAGTACTTC.

V gene TRBV7-9 combines with J gene TRBJ2-3, with 8 bases fitting TRBD1. CDR1 is SEHNR and CDR2 is FQNEAQ in the germline V gene (reference sequence). The CDR3 has 17 residues. The J segment lost 0 bases and the V segment lost 4 bases, leaving 9 bases of the junction unmatched. The DNA of the CDR3 is TGTGCCAGCAGCTATGGACAGGGCGGGCGAAGCACAGATACGCAGTATTTT. Residues: CASSYGQGGRSTDTQYF.

The rearrangement joins TRBV27 to TRBJ1-2; TRBD1 matches 8 bases. This CDR3 is built from 15 residues. The trim removed 0 bases at V and 2 bases at J, leaving 2 bases unmatched. Germline V CDR1 and CDR2: MNHEY, SMNVEV (reference sequence). The CDR3 DNA is TGTGCCAGCAGTTTATCGCAGGGGGCCAACTATGGCTACACCTTC. Translating it yields CASSLSQGANYGYTF.

The rearrangement uses TRBV6-6 and TRBJ2-7; 8 bases are a match to TRBD1. V lost 5 bases and J lost 2; bases outside the gene matches: 11. CDR3 length equals 16 residues. Germline V gene data show CDR1 as MNHNY and CDR2 as SVGAGI (reference sequence). The CDR3 spells CASSGGSGQGAYEQYF. The CDR3 bases are TGTGCCAGCAGTGGGGGTTCAGGACAGGGAGCCTACGAGCAGTACTTC.

This chain uses TRBV2 with TRBJ1-1; 10 nucleotides align to TRBD1. V was clipped by 9 bases and J by 10 bases; unmatched bases: 5. The CDR3 spans 11 residues. CDR1 is SNHLY, CDR2 FYNNEI, per germline. CDR3 region: CASRGDRGAFF. DNA for the CDR3: TGTGCCAGTCGGGGGGACAGGGGAGCTTTCTTT.

This chain links TRBV7-9 with TRBJ2-7; D is unresolved. The length of the CDR3 is 12 residues. Germline V gene data show CDR1 as SEHNR and CDR2 as FQNEAQ (reference sequence). Trimming stripped 6 bases from V and 7 bases from J, with 13 bases between. The CDR3 DNA reads TGTGCCAGCAGGGTTCTGGGTGAGGAGCAGTACTTC. The encoded protein is CASRVLGEEQYF. The entire variable domain, with the rest obtained from reference TRBV7-9 and TRBJ2-7, is as follows: DTGVSQNPRHKITKRGQNVTFRCDPISEHNRLYWYRQTLGQGPEFLTYFQNEAQLEKSRLLSDRFSAERPKGSFSTLEIQRTEQGDSAMYLCASRVLGEEQYFGPGTRLTVT.

About this clone itself: A far larger clone is only one base removed, so a read error is likely. V is TRBV6-5 and J is TRBJ2-2; D not resolved. The V gene's germline CDR1 is MNHEY and CDR2 SVGAGI. The CDR3 runs 13 residues. Here the CDR3 reads CASSDSDTGELFF. CDR3 in DNA: TGTGCCAGCAGTGACTCGGACACCGGGGAGCTGTTTTTT.

The chain carries TRBV25-1 and TRBJ2-7, with unresolved D. The V and J ends lost 2 bases and 3 bases respectively, with 5 bases between them. Germline V gene lookup returns CDR1 MGHDK and CDR2 SYGVNS. There are 12 residues in the CDR3. The CDR3 region is CASSEMGYEQYF. The CDR3 DNA follows: TGTGCCAGCAGTGAAATGGGCTACGAGCAGTACTTC.

This chain uses TRBV30 with TRBJ1-2, with 7 bases matching TRBD1. CDR1 GTSNPN and CDR2 SVGIG come from the germline V gene (reference sequence). The CDR3 has 15 residues. V gave up 4 bases and J gave up 5 bases; unmatched junction bases: 13. In DNA, the CDR3 is TGTGCCTGGACTCAGCCGGGACAGCCAACGTATGGCTACACCTTC. This codes for CAWTQPGQPTYGYTF.

This CDR3 is CSVIQADGYTF. DNA for the CDR3: TGCAGCGTGATACAGGCCGATGGCTACACCTTC. The gene calls are TRBV29-1 and TRBJ1-2, with D perhaps matching TRBD1 (5 bases). The CDR3 extends over 11 amino acids. With 6 bases removed from V and 6 bases from J, the gap between germline ends came to 11 bases. Germline loops: CDR1 SQVTM, CDR2 ANQGSEA.